The 24 T cell receptor beta chains below all came from one sample that was sequenced in a study of blood T cell repertoires in COVID-19. Using immunoSEQ multiplex PCR, the repertoire was profiled, and TCRdb retains in-frame clones only, with some absent. The profile shows approximately 120,000 clones, roughly 75% of them singletons. Sequencing input: peripheral blood. The receptors derive from a human donor in a cohort sampled during active or convalescent COVID-19.

The chain joins TRBV4-1 to TRBJ2-7, with 12 bases fitting TRBD2. The CDR3 consists of 15 residues. Per germline, CDR1 MGHRA and CDR2 YSYEKL. Trimming took 6 bases from V and 7 from J; bases not matched to a gene: 10. CDR3 amino acids: CASRPGLAGSWEQYF. CDR3 coding DNA: TGCGCCAGCAGACCCGGACTAGCGGGGTCATGGGAGCAGTACTTC.

This sequence joins TRBV7-9 and TRBJ1-2; TRBD1 matches at 7 bases. This CDR3 is built from 15 residues. Trimming cost V 1 base and J 2 bases; bases outside gene matches: 4. Germline lookup yields CDR1 SEHNR and CDR2 FQNEAQ (reference sequence). The CDR3 DNA reads as TGTGCCAGCAGCTTAGTTGACAGGGCAAACTATGGCTACACCTTC. Its protein product is CASSLVDRANYGYTF.

The CDR3 DNA sequence: TGCGCCAGCAGCCAAGAGGCAGGGGTTTCGAATTCACCCCTCCACTTT. Its protein product is CASSQEAGVSNSPLHF. The rearrangement joins TRBV4-1 to TRBJ1-6; TRBD1 might be the D (6 bases). Germline V lookup: CDR1 MGHRA, CDR2 YSYEKL. V was shortened by 0 bases and J by 7 bases, with 13 bases between the two germline ends. This CDR3 contains 16 residues.

The chain carries TRBV24-1 and TRBJ2-1; 7 nucleotides agree with TRBD2. Germline assignment: CDR1 KGHDR and CDR2 SFDVKD. V lost 6 bases, J lost 5 bases, and 6 bases stayed unmatched. The CDR3 has 14 residues. The CDR3 nucleotides read TGTGCCACCAGTTCCCCCGGGACTAACAATGAGCAGTTCTTC. Encoded protein: CATSSPGTNNEQFF.

V usage is TRBV5-1 and J usage is TRBJ2-7; TRBD2 is a possible D gene (5 bases). The germline V and J ends were trimmed by 5 bases and 1 base, with 10 bases remaining between them. Germline V gene lookup returns CDR1 SGHRS and CDR2 YFSETQ. This CDR3 region has 13 residues. CDR3 amino acids: CASRTGSSYEQYF. Here the CDR3 DNA reads TGCGCCAGCAGGACGGGGTCATCCTACGAGCAGTACTTC.

This chain connects TRBV14 to TRBJ1-1, with 9 bases aligning to TRBD1. Per germline, CDR1 SGHDN and CDR2 FVKESK. The V segment lost 3 bases and the J segment 3 bases; nucleotides outside the gene matches: 11. The CDR3 covers 17 residues. DNA of the CDR3: TGTGCCAGCAGCCAGTTCCTGGGGACAGGGCTGCACACTGAAGCTTTCTTT. It encodes CASSQFLGTGLHTEAFF.

The chain combines TRBV10-3 with TRBJ1-1; D gene uncertain. The CDR3 has 14 residues. The germline CDR1 and CDR2 sequences are ENHRY and SYGVKD. The V gene lost 2 bases and the J gene lost 0 bases, with 7 bases spanning the gap. The CDR3 DNA sequence: TGTGCCATCAGTGAGGAGGTTATGAACACTGAAGCTTTCTTT. Translated, it gives CAISEEVMNTEAFF.

This chain connects TRBV29-1 to TRBJ2-1; no firm D call. Trimming pared 4 bases from V and 3 bases from J, leaving 10 bases between. This CDR3 region has 13 residues. Per germline, CDR1 SQVTM and CDR2 ANQGSEA. CDR3 region: CSVARQSYNEQFF. In DNA form, the CDR3 reads TGCAGCGTTGCGAGGCAGAGCTACAATGAGCAGTTCTTC.

The rearrangement joins TRBV4-3 to TRBJ2-7, with 9 bases identical to TRBD2. The CDR3 contains 16 residues. Germline CDR1 reads LGHNA; CDR2 reads YSLEER. Trimming took 2 bases from V and 2 from J; bases not matched to a gene: 7. DNA of the CDR3: TGCGCCAGCAGCCAATCAAACCTAGCGGGAACCTACGAGCAGTACTTC. The encoded protein is CASSQSNLAGTYEQYF.

The chain links TRBV18 to TRBJ2-7, with unresolved D. With 4 bases removed from V and 0 bases from J, the gap between germline ends came to 10 bases. The CDR3 extends over 14 amino acids. Germline values: CDR1 KGHSH, CDR2 LQKENI. Written as DNA, the CDR3 is TGTGCCAGCTCACTGCCCCAGTTCTCCTACGAGCAGTACTTC. This sequence encodes CASSLPQFSYEQYF.

The chain joins TRBV5-4 to TRBJ2-1, with 7 nucleotides matching TRBD2. Trimming took 0 bases from V and 3 from J; bases not matched to a gene: 3. CDR3 length: 15 residues. Per germline, CDR1 SGHNT and CDR2 YYREEE (reference sequence). CDR3 sequence: CASSLDGGFYNEQFF. The DNA for the CDR3 is TGTGCCAGCAGCTTGGACGGGGGGTTCTACAATGAGCAGTTCTTC.

The rearrangement joins TRBV24-1 to TRBJ2-5; D is possibly TRBD2 (5 bases). The CDR3 runs to 13 residues. Deletions cut 2 bases from V and 6 bases from J, with 9 bases between. In germline, CDR1 is KGHDR, CDR2 SFDVKD. This CDR3 reads CATSDWTGKTQYF. The DNA of the CDR3 is TGTGCCACCAGTGATTGGACCGGGAAGACCCAGTACTTC.

Comments on this clone: Other DNA sequences of this sample code for an identical CDR3. This chain links TRBV27 with TRBJ2-7, with a weak D call TRBD1 (5 bases). Germline V gives CDR1 MNHEY, CDR2 SMNVEV (reference sequence). V was clipped by 2 bases and J by 3 bases, with 8 bases between them. The CDR3 runs 13 residues. CDR3 DNA sequence: TGTGCCAGCAGTTTAGATAGGGGCTACGAGCAGTACTTC. This sequence encodes CASSLDRGYEQYF.

The chain joins TRBV4-3 to TRBJ2-3; 7 bases line up with TRBD1. The V gene's germline CDR1 is LGHNA and CDR2 YSLEER. Trimming took 3 bases from V and 6 from J; bases not matched to a gene: 9. This CDR3 has 15 residues. The CDR3 sequence: CASSHRGGAPDTQYF. CDR3 DNA sequence: TGCGCCAGCAGCCATAGAGGGGGCGCGCCCGATACGCAGTATTTT.

The chain has TRBV4-3 and TRBJ2-7, with 9 bases that match TRBD1. This CDR3 region has 14 residues. From germline, CDR1 is LGHNA and CDR2 YSLEER. V lost 4 bases and J lost 6; bases outside the gene matches: 7. CDR3 protein: CASSPRTGDAEQYF. CDR3 nucleotide sequence: TGCGCCAGCAGCCCCAGGACAGGGGATGCCGAGCAGTACTTC.

Only a few counts were recorded for this clone. This rearrangement joins TRBV27 to TRBJ1-5; D may be TRBD1 (6 bases). Germline values: CDR1 MNHEY, CDR2 SMNVEV (reference sequence). There are 12 residues in the CDR3. Trimming left V 7 bases short and J 4 bases short, with 8 bases between. CDR3 sequence: CASKGQNQPQHF. Written as DNA, the CDR3 is TGTGCCAGCAAAGGACAGAATCAGCCCCAGCATTTT.

A word on this clone: Other DNA variants within this sample encode the same CDR3. The gene calls are TRBV11-2 and TRBJ1-1; no firm D call. This CDR3 is 14 amino acids long. CDR1 SGHAT and CDR2 FQNNGV come from the germline V gene. Trimming left V 1 base short and J 0 bases short, with 6 bases between. The CDR3 is CASSLVRMNTEAFF. As DNA, the CDR3 is TGTGCCAGCAGCTTAGTCAGGATGAACACTGAAGCTTTCTTT.

The chain combines TRBV9 with TRBJ2-3; possibly TRBD2 for D (6 bases). Germline CDR1 is SGDLS and CDR2 is YYNGEE. CDR3 length equals 17 residues. The V gene lost 0 bases and the J gene lost 1 base, with 15 bases spanning the gap. For the CDR3, the DNA is TGTGCCAGCAGCGTAGCGTTAGCGGCTAGGGGCACAGATACGCAGTATTTT. It encodes CASSVALAARGTDTQYF.

The gene calls are TRBV19 and TRBJ2-7; D perhaps matches TRBD2 (6 bases). The CDR3 loop spans 17 amino acids. V lost 5 bases and J 6 bases, leaving 26 bases between the germline ends. The germline gives CDR1 LNHDA, CDR2 SQIVND (reference sequence). The CDR3 sequence: CASSHTGGWLASSEQYF. In DNA, the CDR3 is TGTGCCAGTAGTCATACAGGAGGGTGGCTAGCGAGTTCCGAGCAGTACTTC.

This sequence joins TRBV4-3 and TRBJ2-1; TRBD2 agrees at 7 bases. V trimming: 3 bases; J trimming: 8 bases; junction bases outside the gene matches: 7. Germline CDR1 LGHNA, CDR2 YSLEER. This CDR3 region has 14 residues. The CDR3: CASSQSGMNDEQFF. As DNA, the CDR3 is TGCGCCAGCAGCCAGAGCGGGATGAATGATGAGCAGTTCTTC.

CDR3 in amino acids: CASTTTAWGSPLHF. The CDR3 bases are TGTGCCAGCACCACGACAGCTTGGGGTTCACCCCTCCACTTT. This chain joins TRBV27 and TRBJ1-6; possibly TRBD1 for D (5 bases). Trimming took off 7 bases at V and 9 bases at J, with 16 bases between the two ends. The germline gives CDR1 MNHEY, CDR2 SMNVEV (reference sequence). The CDR3 spans 14 residues.

This clone rates as medium-sized. This sample includes further DNA sequences coding for the same CDR3. The V call is TRBV5-1, the J call TRBJ2-7; 7 nucleotides line up with TRBD1. V lost 0 bases to trimming and J lost 3 bases; unmatched junction nucleotides: 9. Germline CDR1 SGHRS, CDR2 YFSETQ. This CDR3 region has 16 residues. The chain's CDR3 is CASSLGHRDSNYEQYF. CDR3 DNA: TGCGCCAGCAGCTTGGGGCACCGGGACAGTAACTACGAGCAGTACTTC.

The chain combines TRBV7-8 with TRBJ2-1; 8 nucleotides line up with TRBD2. The V and J ends lost 4 bases and 3 bases, in that order; junction bases with no gene match: 14. This CDR3 is built from 18 residues. The V gene's germline CDR1 is SGHVS and CDR2 FQNEAQ. CDR3 in DNA: TGTGCCAGCAGCTCAGAAAGGTCTCTAGCGGGTTACTACAATGAGCAGTTCTTC. Translation gives CASSSERSLAGYYNEQFF.

The DNA of the CDR3 is TGCGCCAGCAGACCTAGCGGCCGGAGGACTGAAGCTTTCTTT. This translates into CASRPSGRRTEAFF. V usage is TRBV4-1 and J usage is TRBJ1-1; the D is unclear. Looked up from germline, CDR1 is MGHRA and CDR2 is YSYEKL. The CDR3 covers 14 residues. V was shortened by 6 bases and J by 5 bases, with 16 bases between the two germline ends.